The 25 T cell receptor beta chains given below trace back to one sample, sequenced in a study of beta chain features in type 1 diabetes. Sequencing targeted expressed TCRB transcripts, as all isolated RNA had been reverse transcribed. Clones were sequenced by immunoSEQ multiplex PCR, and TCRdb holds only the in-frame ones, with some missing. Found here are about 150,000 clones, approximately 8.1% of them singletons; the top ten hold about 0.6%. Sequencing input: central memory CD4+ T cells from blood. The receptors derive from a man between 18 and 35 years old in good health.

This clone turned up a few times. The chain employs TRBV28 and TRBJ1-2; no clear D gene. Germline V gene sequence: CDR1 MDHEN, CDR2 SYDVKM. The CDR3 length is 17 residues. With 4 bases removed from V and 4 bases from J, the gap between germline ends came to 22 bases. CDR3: CASSSSPRLVGSYGYTF. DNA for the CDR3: TGTGCCAGCAGTTCTAGCCCCCGGCTGGTTGGGTCCTATGGCTACACCTTC.

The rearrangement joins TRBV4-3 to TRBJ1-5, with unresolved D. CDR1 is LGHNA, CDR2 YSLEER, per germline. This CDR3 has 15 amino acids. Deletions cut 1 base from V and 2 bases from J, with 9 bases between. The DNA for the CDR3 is TGCGCCAGCAGCCAAGTGGCGCAGGGCAATCAGCCCCAGCATTTT. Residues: CASSQVAQGNQPQHF.

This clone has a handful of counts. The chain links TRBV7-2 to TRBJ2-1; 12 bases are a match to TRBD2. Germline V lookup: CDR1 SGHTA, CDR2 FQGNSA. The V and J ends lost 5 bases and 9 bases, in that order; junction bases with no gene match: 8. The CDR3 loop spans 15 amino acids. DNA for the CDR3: TGTGCCAGCAGCCCGACTAGCGGGAGAGAGGGTGAGCAGTTCTTC. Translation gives CASSPTSGREGEQFF.

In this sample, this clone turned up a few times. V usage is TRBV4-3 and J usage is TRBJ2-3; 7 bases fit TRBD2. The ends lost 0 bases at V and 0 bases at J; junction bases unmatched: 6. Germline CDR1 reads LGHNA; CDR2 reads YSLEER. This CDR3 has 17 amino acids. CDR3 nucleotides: TGCGCCAGCAGCCAAGATAGACCTAGCGGTAGCACAGATACGCAGTATTTT. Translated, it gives CASSQDRPSGSTDTQYF.

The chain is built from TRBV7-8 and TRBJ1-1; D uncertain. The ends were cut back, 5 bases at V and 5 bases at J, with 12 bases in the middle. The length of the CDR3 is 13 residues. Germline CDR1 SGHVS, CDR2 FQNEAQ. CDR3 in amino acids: CASSKPAGTEAFF. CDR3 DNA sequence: TGTGCCAGCAGCAAGCCGGCGGGGACTGAAGCTTTCTTT.

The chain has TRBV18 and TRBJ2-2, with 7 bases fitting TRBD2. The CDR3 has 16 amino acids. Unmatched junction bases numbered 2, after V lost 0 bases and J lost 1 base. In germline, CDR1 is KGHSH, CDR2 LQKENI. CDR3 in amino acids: CASSPPTGGNTGELFF. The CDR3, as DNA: TGTGCCAGCTCACCACCGACGGGAGGGAACACCGGGGAGCTGTTTTTT.

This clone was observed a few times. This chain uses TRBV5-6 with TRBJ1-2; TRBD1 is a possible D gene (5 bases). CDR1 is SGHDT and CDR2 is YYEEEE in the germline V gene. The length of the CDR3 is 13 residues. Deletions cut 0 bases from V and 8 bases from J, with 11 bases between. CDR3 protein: CASSLGREGGYTF. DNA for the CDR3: TGTGCCAGCAGCTTGGGCAGGGAGGGCGGCTACACCTTC. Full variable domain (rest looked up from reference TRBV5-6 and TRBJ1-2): DAGVTQSPTHLIKTRGQQVTLRCSPKSGHDTVSWYQQALGQGPQFIFQYYEEEERQRGNFPDRFSGHQFPNYSSELNVNALLLGDSALYLCASSLGREGGYTFGSGTRLTVV.

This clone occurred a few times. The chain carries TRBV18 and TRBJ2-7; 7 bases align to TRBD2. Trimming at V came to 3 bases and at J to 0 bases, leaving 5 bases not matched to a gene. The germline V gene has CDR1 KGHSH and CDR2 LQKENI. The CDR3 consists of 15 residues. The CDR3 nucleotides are TGTGCCAGCTCACCTTCGCGGGAGATCTCCTACGAGCAGTACTTC. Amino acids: CASSPSREISYEQYF.

CDR3 DNA: TGTGCCAGCATGGGACAAGTGAACACTGAAGCTTTCTTT. It encodes CASMGQVNTEAFF. This chain uses TRBV2 with TRBJ1-1; TRBD1 might be the D (6 bases). Germline V gene data show CDR1 as SNHLY and CDR2 as FYNNEI. This CDR3 is 13 amino acids long. Trimming pared 7 bases from V and 0 bases from J, leaving 9 bases between.

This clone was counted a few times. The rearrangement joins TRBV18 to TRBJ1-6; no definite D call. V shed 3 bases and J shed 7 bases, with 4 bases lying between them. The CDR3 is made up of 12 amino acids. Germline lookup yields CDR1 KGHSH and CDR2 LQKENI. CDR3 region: CASSPTNSPLHF. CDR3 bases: TGTGCCAGCTCACCGACAAATTCACCCCTCCACTTT.

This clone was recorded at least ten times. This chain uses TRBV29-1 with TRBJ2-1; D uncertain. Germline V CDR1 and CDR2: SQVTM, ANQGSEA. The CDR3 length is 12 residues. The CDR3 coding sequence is TGCACTGCTGACAATCCTTACAATGAGCAGTTCTTC. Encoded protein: CTADNPYNEQFF.

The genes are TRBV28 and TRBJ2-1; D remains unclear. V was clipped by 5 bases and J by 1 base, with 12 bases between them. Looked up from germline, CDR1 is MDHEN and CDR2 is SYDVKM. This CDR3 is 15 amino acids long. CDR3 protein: CASSLRGRSYNEQFF. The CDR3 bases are TGTGCCAGCAGTCTTCGTGGGCGTTCCTACAATGAGCAGTTCTTC. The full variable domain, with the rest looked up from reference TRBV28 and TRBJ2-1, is DVKVTQSSRYLVKRTGEKVFLECVQDMDHENMFWYRQDPGLGLRLIYFSYDVKMKEKGDIPEGYSVSREKKERFSLILESASTNQTSMYLCASSLRGRSYNEQFFGPGTRLTVL.

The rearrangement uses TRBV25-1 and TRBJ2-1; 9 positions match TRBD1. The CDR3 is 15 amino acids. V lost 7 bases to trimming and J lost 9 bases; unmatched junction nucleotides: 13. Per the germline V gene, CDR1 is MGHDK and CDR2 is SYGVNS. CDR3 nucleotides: TGTGCCAGCATTCAATCCGGGACAGGGAGGAGTGAGCAGTTCTTC. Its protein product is CASIQSGTGRSEQFF.

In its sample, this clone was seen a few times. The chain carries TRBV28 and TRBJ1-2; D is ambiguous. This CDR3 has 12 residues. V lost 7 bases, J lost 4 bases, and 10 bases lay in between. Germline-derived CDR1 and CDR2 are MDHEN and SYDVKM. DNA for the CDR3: TGTGCCAGCAAGACGGGATCCTATGGCTACACCTTC. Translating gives CASKTGSYGYTF.

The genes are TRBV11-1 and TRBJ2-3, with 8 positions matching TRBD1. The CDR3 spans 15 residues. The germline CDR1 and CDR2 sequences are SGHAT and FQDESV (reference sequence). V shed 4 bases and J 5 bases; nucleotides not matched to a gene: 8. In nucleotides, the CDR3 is TGTGCCAGCAGCTCTCCAGGGGGCCGGGGAGATACGCAGTATTTT. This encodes CASSSPGGRGDTQYF.

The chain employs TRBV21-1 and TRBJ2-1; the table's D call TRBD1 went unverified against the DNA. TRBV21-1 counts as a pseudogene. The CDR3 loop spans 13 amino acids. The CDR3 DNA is TGTGCCAGCAGCAAAAGACAGGGGAATGAGCAGTTCTTC. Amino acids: CASSKRQGNEQFF.

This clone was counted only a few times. The CDR3 DNA sequence: TGTGCCAGCAGCTTAACCCGGGACTACACCGGGGAGCTGTTTTTT. Protein sequence: CASSLTRDYTGELFF. The chain has TRBV7-9 and TRBJ2-2; TRBD2 might be the D (6 bases). The V and J ends lost 2 bases and 3 bases respectively, with 10 bases between them. This CDR3 region has 15 residues. CDR1 and CDR2 from the germline V gene are SEHNR and FQNEAQ (reference sequence).

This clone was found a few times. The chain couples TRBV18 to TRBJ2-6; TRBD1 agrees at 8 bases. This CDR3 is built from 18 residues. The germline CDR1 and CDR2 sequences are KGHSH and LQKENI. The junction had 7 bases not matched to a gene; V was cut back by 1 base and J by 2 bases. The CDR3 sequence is CASSPLPGGATGANVLTF. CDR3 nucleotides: TGTGCCAGCTCACCACTGCCAGGGGGCGCGACTGGGGCCAACGTCCTGACTTTC.

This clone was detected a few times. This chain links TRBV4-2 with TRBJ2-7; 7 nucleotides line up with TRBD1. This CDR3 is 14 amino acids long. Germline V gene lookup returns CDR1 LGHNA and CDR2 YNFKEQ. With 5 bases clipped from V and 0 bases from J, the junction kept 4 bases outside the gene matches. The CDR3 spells CASSSRQGSYEQYF. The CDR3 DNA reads TGTGCCAGCAGCTCCCGACAGGGCTCCTACGAGCAGTACTTC.

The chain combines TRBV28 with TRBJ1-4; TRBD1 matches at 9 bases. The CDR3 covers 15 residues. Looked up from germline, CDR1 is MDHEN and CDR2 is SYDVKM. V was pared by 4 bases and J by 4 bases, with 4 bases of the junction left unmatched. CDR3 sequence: CASSSPTGGNEKLFF. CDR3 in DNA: TGTGCCAGCAGTTCCCCGACAGGGGGTAATGAAAAACTGTTTTTT.

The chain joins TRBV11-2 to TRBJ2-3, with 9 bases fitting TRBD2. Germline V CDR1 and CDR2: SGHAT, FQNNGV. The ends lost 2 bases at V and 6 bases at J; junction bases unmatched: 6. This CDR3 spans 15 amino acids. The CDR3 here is CASSLNPSGTDTQYF. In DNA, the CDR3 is TGTGCCAGCAGCTTAAACCCTAGCGGGACTGATACGCAGTATTTT.

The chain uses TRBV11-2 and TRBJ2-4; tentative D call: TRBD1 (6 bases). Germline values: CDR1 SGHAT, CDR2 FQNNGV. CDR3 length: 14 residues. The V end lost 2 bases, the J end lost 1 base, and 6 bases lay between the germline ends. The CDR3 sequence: CASSLRGAKNIQYF. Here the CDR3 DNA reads TGTGCCAGCAGCTTAAGGGGGGCCAAAAACATTCAGTACTTC.

CDR3 DNA: TGTGCCAGCAGCTTGCCAGGCTACGAGCAGTACTTC. Its translation: CASSLPGYEQYF. This chain links TRBV5-6 with TRBJ2-7; D gene unclear. The CDR3 covers 12 residues. Between the trimmed V and J ends, which lost 1 base and 3 bases, there was a span of 5 bases. Per the germline V gene, CDR1 is SGHDT and CDR2 is YYEEEE.

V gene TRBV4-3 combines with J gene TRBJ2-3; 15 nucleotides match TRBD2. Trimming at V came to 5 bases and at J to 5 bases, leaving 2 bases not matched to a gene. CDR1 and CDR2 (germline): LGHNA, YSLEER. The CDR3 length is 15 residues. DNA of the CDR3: TGCGCCAGCAGCTGGACTAGCGGGAGGGGAGATACGCAGTATTTT. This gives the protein CASSWTSGRGDTQYF.

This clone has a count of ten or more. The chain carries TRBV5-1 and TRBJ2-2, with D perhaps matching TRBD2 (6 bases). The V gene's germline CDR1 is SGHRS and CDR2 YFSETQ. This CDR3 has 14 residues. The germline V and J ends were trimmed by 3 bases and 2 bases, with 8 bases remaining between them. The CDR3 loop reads CASSSGLNTGELFF. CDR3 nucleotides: TGCGCCAGCAGCTCGGGACTCAACACCGGGGAGCTGTTTTTT.